Following are 23 T cell receptor beta chains from one sample sequenced in a study of T cell responses to AZD1222 COVID-19 vaccine. Assay used: immunoSEQ multiplex PCR; TCRdb lists only in-frame clones, some missing. This sample has about 180,000 clones; approximately 91% occur once, and the top ten carry less than 2.5%. The sequencing used peripheral blood, collected 28 days after the second AZD1222 dose. The origin of the receptors is an adult who received the AZD1222 COVID-19 vaccine.

V and J are TRBV3-1 (or the pseudogene TRBV3-2) and TRBJ1-6; 8 nucleotides align to TRBD1. Per the germline V gene, CDR1 is LGHDT and CDR2 is YNNKEL (reference sequence). V was pared by 3 bases and J by 6 bases, with 10 bases of the junction left unmatched. This CDR3 is 17 amino acids long. CDR3 DNA sequence: TGTGCCAGCAGCCAGCCCCATACAGGGGGTGGTAATTCACCCCTCCACTTT. Protein sequence: CASSQPHTGGGNSPLHF.

The V call is TRBV11-2, the J call TRBJ1-3; TRBD1 matches 8 bases. With 2 bases clipped from V and 0 bases from J, the junction kept 12 bases outside the gene matches. The germline V gene encodes CDR1 SGHAT and CDR2 FQNNGV. This CDR3 spans 19 amino acids. The CDR3 DNA reads TGTGCCAGCAGCTTACATAAAGAACAGGGGGTCAGCTCTGGAAACACCATATATTTT. This gives the protein CASSLHKEQGVSSGNTIYF.

The chain has TRBV6-5 and TRBJ2-5, with D perhaps matching TRBD2 (5 bases). V was clipped by 6 bases and J by 1 base, with 9 bases between them. CDR3 length: 13 residues. CDR1 and CDR2 from the germline V gene are MNHEY and SVGAGI. This CDR3 reads CASSYGVQETQYF. In DNA form, the CDR3 reads TGTGCCAGCAGCTACGGGGTCCAAGAGACCCAGTACTTC.

This clone was recorded a few times. The CDR3 here is CATSRDGTRYNEQFF. In nucleotides, the CDR3 is TGTGCCACCAGCAGAGACGGGACTAGATACAATGAGCAGTTCTTC. The rearrangement uses TRBV15 and TRBJ2-1; the match to TRBD2 covers 8 bases. Losses at the gene ends were 0 bases for V and 4 bases for J; bases not matched to a gene: 2. Germline V gene data show CDR1 as LNHNV and CDR2 as YYDKDF (reference sequence). The CDR3 spans 15 residues.

This rearrangement joins TRBV5-1 to TRBJ2-7; no clear D. The V gene's germline CDR1 is SGHRS and CDR2 YFSETQ. Trimming pared 1 base from V and 1 base from J, leaving 9 bases between. CDR3 length: 14 amino acids. The CDR3 DNA reads TGCGCCAGCAGCTTGCAGATTAATTCCTACGAGCAGTACTTC. Its translation: CASSLQINSYEQYF.

This clone was detected a few times. The chain couples TRBV19 to TRBJ2-7; unclear D gene. This CDR3 contains 15 residues. CDR1 and CDR2 from the germline V gene are LNHDA and SQIVND (reference sequence). Trimming cost V 5 bases and J 2 bases, with 16 bases left between them. DNA of the CDR3: TGTGCCAGTAGTCCGACCGGCTCCTCAACCTACGAGCAGTACTTC. Encoded protein: CASSPTGSSTYEQYF.

The V gene is TRBV3-1 (or the pseudogene TRBV3-2), the J gene TRBJ2-1; TRBD1 agrees at 11 bases. CDR1 and CDR2 (germline): LGHDT, YNNKEL (reference sequence). V dropped 4 bases and J dropped 7; count of bases not matched to a gene: 12. CDR3 size: 17 residues. Here the CDR3 DNA reads TGTGCCAGCAGCCGTCGCACCCCGGGACAGGGGGATAATGAGCAGTTCTTC. This codes for CASSRRTPGQGDNEQFF.

In this sample, this clone turned up once. This chain joins TRBV5-1 and TRBJ2-5; no definite D call. This CDR3 is built from 11 residues. The germline V gene encodes CDR1 SGHRS and CDR2 YFSETQ. V was cut by 0 bases and J by 10 bases, with 7 bases left in between. The CDR3 reads CASSLGRVQYF. CDR3 in DNA: TGCGCCAGCAGCTTGGGTAGGGTCCAGTACTTC.

The genes are TRBV10-3 and TRBJ1-1; 12 bases map to TRBD1. V dropped 6 bases and J dropped 5; count of bases not matched to a gene: 4. From germline, CDR1 is ENHRY and CDR2 SYGVKD. The CDR3 totals 14 residues. CDR3 DNA: TGTGCCATCAGGGGGACAGGGGGCGAAACTGAAGCTTTCTTT. Translated: CAIRGTGGETEAFF.

The chain combines TRBV5-4 with TRBJ2-3; D perhaps matches TRBD2 (7 bases). Trimming removed 4 bases from V and 1 base from J, with 19 bases in between. The CDR3 spans 17 residues. The V gene's germline CDR1 is SGHNT and CDR2 YYREEE (reference sequence). In DNA form, the CDR3 reads TGTGCCAGCAGCGGGGGGGCGGGGGCCGGCCGCACAGATACGCAGTATTTT. Translating gives CASSGGAGAGRTDTQYF. The variable domain in full, completed from reference TRBV5-4 and TRBJ2-3, reads ETGVTQSPTHLIKTRGQQVTLRCSSQSGHNTVSWYQQALGQGPQFIFQYYREEENGRGNFPPRFSGLQFPNYSSELNVNALELDDSALYLCASSGGAGAGRTDTQYFGPGTRLTVL.

This clone was counted once. The rearrangement joins TRBV28 to TRBJ2-1; D gene ambiguous. Germline V lookup: CDR1 MDHEN, CDR2 SYDVKM. The length of the CDR3 is 16 residues. The V and J ends lost 4 bases and 0 bases respectively, with 13 bases between them. Written as DNA, the CDR3 is TGTGCCAGCAGTTCCTCGGGCCCAAGCTCCTACAATGAGCAGTTCTTC. Translation: CASSSSGPSSYNEQFF. The variable domain in full, completed from reference TRBV28 and TRBJ2-1, reads DVKVTQSSRYLVKRTGEKVFLECVQDMDHENMFWYRQDPGLGLRLIYFSYDVKMKEKGDIPEGYSVSREKKERFSLILESASTNQTSMYLCASSSSGPSSYNEQFFGPGTRLTVL.

The rearrangement uses TRBV7-2 and TRBJ1-1; the D gene is possibly TRBD1 (6 bases). Trimming pared 1 base from V and 4 bases from J, leaving 10 bases between. The CDR3 spans 14 residues. Germline values: CDR1 SGHTA, CDR2 FQGNSA. The chain's CDR3 is CASSLGGGGTEAFF. As DNA, the CDR3 is TGTGCCAGCAGCTTAGGAGGAGGGGGCACTGAAGCTTTCTTT.

This clone was seen only once. CDR3 residues: CASSQRQGTSYEQYF. Here the CDR3 DNA reads TGCGCCAGCAGCCAACGACAGGGGACCAGCTACGAGCAGTACTTC. This rearrangement joins TRBV4-1 to TRBJ2-7; 8 bases are shared with TRBD1. The CDR3 spans 15 residues. J was trimmed by 3 bases and V by 2 bases; bases with no gene match: 6. The germline V gene has CDR1 MGHRA and CDR2 YSYEKL.

The V and J genes are TRBV7-3 and TRBJ2-3; 7 bases are a match to TRBD2. The CDR3 is 15 amino acids. Trimming removed 2 bases from V and 2 bases from J; junction bases left unmatched: 4. From germline, CDR1 is SGHTA and CDR2 FQGTGA. The CDR3: CASSLAGDLTDTQYF. CDR3 nucleotide sequence: TGTGCCAGCAGCTTAGCGGGGGACCTCACAGATACGCAGTATTTT. Supplemented by reference TRBV7-3 and TRBJ2-3, the full variable domain reads GAGVSQTPSNKVTEKGKYVELRCDPISGHTALYWYRQSLGQGPEFLIYFQGTGAADDSGLPNDRFFAVRPEGSVSTLKIQRTERGDSAVYLCASSLAGDLTDTQYFGPGTRLTVL.

This chain uses TRBV5-4 with TRBJ1-1, with a possible D match to TRBD1 (5 bases). The germline V gene encodes CDR1 SGHNT and CDR2 YYREEE (reference sequence). The CDR3 is 15 amino acids. Deletions cut 5 bases from V and 0 bases from J, with 14 bases between. Written as DNA, the CDR3 is TGTGCCAGCAGTGACCTGGGACGGTTGAACACTGAAGCTTTCTTT. The encoded protein is CASSDLGRLNTEAFF.

The chain joins TRBV4-3 to TRBJ1-1, with 8 nucleotides matching TRBD1. The germline V gene has CDR1 LGHNA and CDR2 YSLEER. V was clipped by 2 bases and J by 11 bases; unmatched bases: 13. This CDR3 spans 15 amino acids. The CDR3 DNA reads TGCGCCAGCAGCCAACAAACAGGGGGTTACTTAGAGGCTTTCTTT. Translation gives CASSQQTGGYLEAFF.

The rearrangement links TRBV6-5 to TRBJ2-1; D gene ambiguous. The germline CDR1 and CDR2 sequences are MNHEY and SVGAGI. Between the trimmed V and J ends, which lost 7 bases and 5 bases, there was a span of 15 bases. This CDR3 contains 14 residues. Here the CDR3 reads CASTPDTLHNEQFF. CDR3 nucleotide sequence: TGTGCCAGCACCCCGGATACTCTACACAATGAGCAGTTCTTC.

This chain connects TRBV30 to TRBJ1-4; TRBD1 matches at 7 bases. Unmatched junction bases numbered 5, after V lost 3 bases and J lost 10 bases. CDR3 length: 12 amino acids. In germline, CDR1 is GTSNPN, CDR2 SVGIG (reference sequence). CDR3 DNA sequence: TGTGCCTGGAGCACAGGGGAAGGAAAACTGTTTTTT. Translating it yields CAWSTGEGKLFF.

V and J are TRBV3-1 (or the pseudogene TRBV3-2) and TRBJ2-7, with no clear D. Germline lookup yields CDR1 LGHDT and CDR2 YNNKEL (reference sequence). Trimming stripped 1 base from V and 3 bases from J, with 10 bases between. The CDR3 loop spans 14 amino acids. The CDR3 is CASSQGGPDYEQYF. Written as DNA, the CDR3 is TGTGCCAGCAGCCAAGGGGGTCCCGACTACGAGCAGTACTTC.

V is TRBV2 and J is TRBJ1-3, with 8 bases fitting TRBD1. Losses at the gene ends were 6 bases for V and 5 bases for J; bases not matched to a gene: 12. The germline V gene has CDR1 SNHLY and CDR2 FYNNEI. The CDR3 consists of 16 residues. CDR3 residues: CASRHPTGANRNTIYF. The CDR3 DNA sequence: TGTGCCAGCAGGCATCCGACAGGGGCTAATAGAAACACCATATATTTT.

The CDR3 here is CASRSQGNTIYF. DNA of the CDR3: TGTGCCAGCAGATCTCAGGGAAACACCATATATTTT. V is TRBV6-5 and J is TRBJ1-3; D not certain. This CDR3 spans 12 amino acids. Trimming stripped 6 bases from V and 4 bases from J, with 7 bases between. Germline CDR1 MNHEY, CDR2 SVGAGI.

V is TRBV5-1 and J is TRBJ2-5; 8 bases agree with TRBD1. Per the germline V gene, CDR1 is SGHRS and CDR2 is YFSETQ. The J segment lost 3 bases and the V segment lost 2 bases, leaving 12 bases of the junction unmatched. The CDR3 is 17 residues long. For the CDR3, the DNA is TGCGCCAGCAGCTTCTTAGGACTGCAGGGGGCCAAAGAGACCCAGTACTTC. It codes for CASSFLGLQGAKETQYF.

The chain uses TRBV3-1 (or the pseudogene TRBV3-2) and TRBJ2-2; 9 positions agree with TRBD2. J was trimmed by 6 bases and V by 4 bases; bases with no gene match: 3. Per germline, CDR1 LGHDT and CDR2 YNNKEL (reference sequence). This CDR3 is built from 14 residues. CDR3 DNA: TGTGCCAGCAGCCCACGGACTAGCGCCGGGGAGCTGTTTTTT. It specifies CASSPRTSAGELFF.